One sample yielded the 19 T cell receptor beta chains listed below, sequenced in a study of CD8 T cells in Susac syndrome. RNA, at about 0.5 to 1 ug, was reverse transcribed with random hexamers. TCRdb called the immunoSEQ multiplex PCR reads again in MiXCR, with one record for every CDR3 protein. The table lists more than 95,000 distinct CDR3 sequences, 93% of them singletons. Sequenced: CD4+ T cells from PBMCs. The receptor source for this set is a human donor with multiple sclerosis.

This clonotype was seen only once. The J gene is TRBJ2-6, the V gene TRBV12-5; 12 nucleotides line up with TRBD1. The CDR3 runs to 19 residues. Unmatched junction bases numbered 14, after V lost 6 bases and J lost 5 bases. Germline lookup yields CDR1 LGHNT and CDR2 FRNRAP. CDR3 bases: TGTGCTAGTGGCCGAGAAACCGGGACAGGGGGCTTTAGGGCCAACGTCCTGACTTTC. Its translation: CASGRETGTGGFRANVLTF.

The chain employs TRBV6-2 or TRBV6-3 and TRBJ2-5; 7 positions agree with TRBD2. Germline V gene sequence: CDR1 MNHEY, CDR2 SVGEGT. The CDR3 has 15 amino acids. Trimming removed 6 bases from V and 8 bases from J; junction bases left unmatched: 15. The CDR3 loop is CASSPGDFGRRTQYF. Here the CDR3 DNA reads TGTGCCAGCAGCCCCGGCGATTTCGGGAGGAGAACCCAGTACTTC.

The chain carries TRBV5-1 and TRBJ2-2; 7 bases fit TRBD1. The CDR3 consists of 14 residues. Germline CDR1 is SGHRS and CDR2 is YFSETQ. V trimming: 5 bases; J trimming: 6 bases; junction bases outside the gene matches: 7. CDR3 bases: TGCGCCAGCAGTTACACAGGGGCATCCGGGGAGCTGTTTTTT. This encodes CASSYTGASGELFF.

V gene TRBV3-1 combines with J gene TRBJ1-6; D not resolved. This CDR3 is built from 17 residues. Germline CDR1 and CDR2: LGHDT and YNNKEL (reference sequence). V lost 0 bases to trimming and J lost 3 bases, with 12 bases between them. CDR3 nucleotides: TGTGCCAGCAGCCAAGAACTCCGGGGAGTCTATAATTCACCCCTCCACTTT. Protein product: CASSQELRGVYNSPLHF.

This chain connects TRBV18 to TRBJ2-1, with D perhaps TRBD1 or TRBD2 (5 bases each). Germline lookup yields CDR1 KGHSH and CDR2 LQKENI. The V end was cut by 0 bases, the J end by 10 bases, with 10 bases between. The CDR3 covers 13 residues. Here the CDR3 DNA reads TGTGCCAGCTCACCACCGGGGCGAGGGGAGCAGTTCTTC. Translation gives CASSPPGRGEQFF.

The genes are TRBV20-1 and TRBJ2-1; D perhaps matches TRBD1 (6 bases). Trimming left V 4 bases short and J 6 bases short, with 13 bases between. The CDR3 has 13 amino acids. The germline CDR1 and CDR2 sequences are DFQATT and SNEGSKA (reference sequence). CDR3 sequence (DNA): TGCAGTGCTACCGGGGACATCAGCAATGAGCAGTTCTTC. Residues: CSATGDISNEQFF.

CDR3 sequence: CATVGVNYEQYF. The CDR3 nucleotides are TGTGCTACGGTCGGGGTGAACTACGAGCAGTACTTC. The V gene is TRBV12-5, the J gene TRBJ2-7; possibly TRBD2 for D (5 bases). This CDR3 comprises 12 residues. CDR1 is LGHNT and CDR2 is FRNRAP in the germline V gene. V dropped 10 bases and J dropped 3 bases, with 13 bases sitting between them.

V is TRBV28 and J is TRBJ1-4, with a possible D match to TRBD1 (5 bases). The germline V gene has CDR1 MDHEN and CDR2 SYDVKM. V lost 1 base and J lost 3, with 9 bases in between. The CDR3 runs 15 residues. For the CDR3, the DNA is TGTGCCAGCAGTTTATTCCCGGGGGCTAATGAAAAACTGTTTTTT. Translation: CASSLFPGANEKLFF. Together with reference TRBV28 and TRBJ1-4, the CDR3 gives the full variable domain: DVKVTQSSRYLVKRTGEKVFLECVQDMDHENMFWYRQDPGLGLRLIYFSYDVKMKEKGDIPEGYSVSREKKERFSLILESASTNQTSMYLCASSLFPGANEKLFFGSGTQLSVL.

This clonotype has a single count. This rearrangement joins TRBV20-1 to TRBJ2-5, with D possibly matching TRBD1 (6 bases). The CDR3 has 16 amino acids. V lost 5 bases and J lost 5, with 24 bases in between. CDR1 and CDR2 from the germline V gene are DFQATT and SNEGSKA (reference sequence). The CDR3 DNA follows: TGCAGTGCTTGCCACATCCGGGACACCTGGGGGGAGACCCAGTACTTC. Encoded protein: CSACHIRDTWGETQYF.

The V and J genes are TRBV29-1 and TRBJ1-5; D call uncertain. Deletions cut 0 bases from V and 4 bases from J, with 4 bases between. The germline V gene has CDR1 SQVTM and CDR2 ANQGSEA. This CDR3 region has 12 residues. The CDR3 bases are TGCAGCGTTGAAGACCCGAATCAGCCCCAGCATTTT. This sequence encodes CSVEDPNQPQHF.

J is TRBJ2-5 and V is TRBV30, with TRBD2 identical over 9 bases. Germline CDR1 is GTSNPN and CDR2 is SVGIG (reference sequence). V lost 0 bases to trimming and J lost 5 bases; unmatched junction nucleotides: 4. The CDR3 runs to 14 residues. The CDR3 DNA sequence: TGTGCCTGGAGTGTCGCGGGGGGGCGGGAGACCCAGTACTTC. As protein: CAWSVAGGRETQYF.

V gene TRBV5-1 combines with J gene TRBJ2-7; 7 bases map to TRBD1. V shed 3 bases, J shed 6 bases, and the junction held 9 bases outside the gene matches. The CDR3 has 14 residues. Germline loops: CDR1 SGHRS, CDR2 YFSETQ. The CDR3 sequence: CASSSHRGGIEQYF. The CDR3 DNA follows: TGCGCCAGCAGCTCTCATAGAGGGGGCATCGAGCAGTACTTC.

The V gene is TRBV9, the J gene TRBJ2-3; tentative D call: TRBD2 (5 bases). The CDR3 contains 13 residues. V lost 0 bases, J lost 8 bases, and 10 bases lay in between. Germline CDR1 and CDR2: SGDLS and YYNGEE. CDR3 coding DNA: TGTGCCAGCAGCGTAGCGCAGGCGGGTACGCAGTATTTT. It specifies CASSVAQAGTQYF.

The chain uses TRBV9 and TRBJ1-2; no reliable D call. This CDR3 is built from 17 residues. CDR1 and CDR2 (germline): SGDLS, YYNGEE. V was shortened by 3 bases and J by 6 bases, with 24 bases between the two germline ends. CDR3 nucleotide sequence: TGTGCCAGCAGCGCAAGGACCTACAGCCTCGGGAGGGATGGCTACACCTTC. Amino acids: CASSARTYSLGRDGYTF.

V usage is TRBV24-1 and J usage is TRBJ2-2; no reliable D call. V gave up 9 bases and J gave up 3 bases, with 13 bases separating them. There are 14 residues in the CDR3. Germline values: CDR1 KGHDR, CDR2 SFDVKD. The CDR3 coding sequence is TGTGCCACCGCTCGTTCGGCCGACACCGGGGAGCTGTTTTTT. Residues: CATARSADTGELFF.

The rearrangement links TRBV5-1 to TRBJ2-5, with 8 positions matching TRBD2. The CDR3 spans 15 residues. Germline assignment: CDR1 SGHRS and CDR2 YFSETQ. V trimming: 1 base; J trimming: 2 bases; junction bases outside the gene matches: 4. The DNA for the CDR3 is TGCGCCAGCAGCTTGCGGTCTAGCGGGCAAGAGACCCAGTACTTC. Translating it yields CASSLRSSGQETQYF.

The gene calls are TRBV7-2 and TRBJ2-3; D is possibly TRBD1 (7 bases). V shed 4 bases and J shed 8 bases, with 10 bases lying between them. The V gene's germline CDR1 is SGHTA and CDR2 FQGNSA. CDR3 length: 12 amino acids. The CDR3 DNA reads as TGTGCCAGCAGCTCCAGGGGGGCTACGCAGTATTTT. Translated: CASSSRGATQYF.

This chain joins TRBV10-3 and TRBJ2-4; D might be TRBD1 (6 bases). Trimming took off 10 bases at V and 0 bases at J, with 16 bases between the two ends. The CDR3 consists of 15 residues. CDR1 ENHRY and CDR2 SYGVKD come from the germline V gene. As DNA, the CDR3 is TGTGCCACTGGACAGCCAGAGATAGCCAAAAACATTCAGTACTTC. The encoded protein is CATGQPEIAKNIQYF.

The J gene is TRBJ1-2, the V gene TRBV7-9, with D possibly being TRBD1 (6 bases). This CDR3 has 12 amino acids. Germline assignment: CDR1 SEHNR and CDR2 FQNEAQ (reference sequence). The V end was cut by 3 bases, the J end by 8 bases, with 10 bases between. Written as DNA, the CDR3 is TGTGCCAGCAGCTTCTTAGGGGGAGGCTACACCTTC. Translating it yields CASSFLGGGYTF.